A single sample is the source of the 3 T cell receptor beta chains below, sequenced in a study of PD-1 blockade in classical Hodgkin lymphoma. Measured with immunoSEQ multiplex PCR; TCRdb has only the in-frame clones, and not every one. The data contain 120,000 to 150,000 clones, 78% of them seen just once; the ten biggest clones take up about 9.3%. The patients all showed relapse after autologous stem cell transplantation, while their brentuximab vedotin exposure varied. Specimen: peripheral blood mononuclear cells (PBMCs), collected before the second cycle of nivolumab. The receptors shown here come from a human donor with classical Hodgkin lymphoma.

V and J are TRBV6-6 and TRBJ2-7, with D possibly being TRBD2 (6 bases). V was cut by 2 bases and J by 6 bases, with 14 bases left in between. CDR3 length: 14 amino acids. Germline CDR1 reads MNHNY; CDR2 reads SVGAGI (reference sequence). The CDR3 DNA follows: TGTGCCAGCAGTTACGTCGGTGGGGGGTTCGAGCAGTACTTC. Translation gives CASSYVGGGFEQYF.

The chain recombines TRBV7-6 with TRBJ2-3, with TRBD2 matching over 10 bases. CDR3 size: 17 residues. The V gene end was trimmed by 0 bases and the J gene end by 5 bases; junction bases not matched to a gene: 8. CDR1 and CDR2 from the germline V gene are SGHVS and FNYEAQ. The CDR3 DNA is TGTGCCAGCAGCTTAGCAATAGCGGGAGGCCCGGTAGATACGCAGTATTTT. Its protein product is CASSLAIAGGPVDTQYF.

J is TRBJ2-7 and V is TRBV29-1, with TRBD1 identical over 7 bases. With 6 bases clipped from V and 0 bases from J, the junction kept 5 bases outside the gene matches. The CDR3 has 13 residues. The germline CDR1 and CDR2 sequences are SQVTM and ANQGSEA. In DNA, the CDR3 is TGCAGCGTAAGGGGACAGAGCTCCTACGAGCAGTACTTC. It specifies CSVRGQSSYEQYF.